The 13 T cell receptor beta chains below were found in one sample sequenced in a study of radiation and T cells in renal cell carcinoma. Noted time point: blood 4 weeks post-SBRT, at nephrectomy. Treatment of the sample: 15 Gy SBRT to primary tumor, nephrectomy 4 weeks later. Sequencing used immunoSEQ multiplex PCR; TCRdb keeps in-frame clones, though not all of them. The table has roughly 90,000 clones, about 85% seen once. This material consisted of blood, taken from a patient whose treatment included radiotherapy and nephrectomy. Receptors originate from a man aged 50-60 years with renal cell carcinoma.

The count of this clone is one. The V gene is TRBV7-2, the J gene TRBJ1-5, with 7 bases matching TRBD1. With 5 bases clipped from V and 0 bases from J, the junction kept 4 bases outside the gene matches. CDR1 and CDR2 from the germline V gene are SGHTA and FQGNSA. This CDR3 has 15 amino acids. In nucleotides, the CDR3 is TGTGCCAGCAGCCGTGGACAGGTTAGCAATCAGCCCCAGCATTTT. It yields the protein CASSRGQVSNQPQHF.

This rearrangement joins TRBV27 to TRBJ2-2; D gene uncertain. The CDR3 extends over 14 amino acids. Germline CDR1 is MNHEY and CDR2 is SMNVEV (reference sequence). V was clipped by 6 bases and J by 3 bases, with 11 bases between them. The chain's CDR3 is CASSSYLDTGELFF. CDR3 in DNA: TGTGCCAGCAGCTCCTATCTGGACACCGGGGAGCTGTTTTTT.

Here the CDR3 reads CASSPQGADTEAFF. The CDR3, as DNA: TGTGCCAGCAGCCCTCAGGGGGCGGACACTGAAGCTTTCTTT. The genes are TRBV7-3 and TRBJ1-1; 8 positions agree with TRBD1. CDR3 length equals 14 residues. J gave up 3 bases and V 5 bases, and 5 bases lay outside the gene matches. Germline values: CDR1 SGHTA, CDR2 FQGTGA.

V gene TRBV7-9 combines with J gene TRBJ2-7; D is undetermined. The ends were cut back, 5 bases at V and 2 bases at J, with 7 bases in the middle. Germline CDR1 is SEHNR and CDR2 is FQNEAQ (reference sequence). This CDR3 has 12 amino acids. The CDR3 coding sequence is TGTGCCAGCAGCGTAAGTACCTACGAGCAGTACTTC. This codes for CASSVSTYEQYF.

V and J are TRBV2 and TRBJ1-2; D is possibly TRBD1 (5 bases). The germline V gene has CDR1 SNHLY and CDR2 FYNNEI. There are 14 residues in the CDR3. V lost 3 bases to trimming and J lost 7 bases, with 15 bases between them. The chain's CDR3 is CASSETVPVFGYTF. In DNA, the CDR3 is TGTGCCAGCAGTGAGACAGTTCCGGTATTTGGCTACACCTTC.

The chain combines TRBV27 with TRBJ2-7; 8 bases align to TRBD1. V trimming: 5 bases; J trimming: 0 bases; junction bases outside the gene matches: 6. Per the germline V gene, CDR1 is MNHEY and CDR2 is SMNVEV (reference sequence). This CDR3 has 15 residues. In DNA form, the CDR3 reads TGTGCCAGCAGTCTGAGGACAGGGAGCTCCTACGAGCAGTACTTC. This encodes CASSLRTGSSYEQYF.

This rearrangement joins TRBV6-5 to TRBJ1-1, with D unresolved. This CDR3 is built from 14 residues. Looked up from germline, CDR1 is MNHEY and CDR2 is SVGAGI. The V gene lost 2 bases and the J gene lost 1 base, with 8 bases spanning the gap. CDR3 DNA sequence: TGTGCCAGCAGTTACACACCAGGGAACACTGAAGCTTTCTTT. Translating it yields CASSYTPGNTEAFF.

This chain connects TRBV5-4 to TRBJ2-2; D gene ambiguous. The V end lost 0 bases, the J end lost 11 bases, and 11 bases lay between the germline ends. The CDR3 consists of 13 residues. Germline V gene data show CDR1 as SGHNT and CDR2 as YYREEE (reference sequence). This chain's CDR3 is CASSLDLVPELFF. In DNA, the CDR3 is TGTGCCAGCAGCTTGGACCTAGTCCCTGAGCTGTTTTTT.

This clone has only one observation. This chain uses TRBV6-1 with TRBJ2-1; D might be TRBD1 or TRBD2, each matching 6 bases. The CDR3 has 14 amino acids. Trimming pared 4 bases from V and 6 bases from J, leaving 13 bases between. The germline V gene encodes CDR1 MNHNS and CDR2 SASEGT. The CDR3 DNA sequence: TGTGCCAGCAGTGTCGGGGGCAGGTTCAATGAGCAGTTCTTC. Protein: CASSVGGRFNEQFF.

This clone was detected only once. The chain is built from TRBV7-9 and TRBJ2-3; 10 bases are a match to TRBD2. After removal of 5 bases from V and 3 bases from J, the junction contained 5 bases not matched to a gene. The CDR3 sequence is 15 residues long. Looked up from germline, CDR1 is SEHNR and CDR2 is FQNEAQ (reference sequence). The CDR3 reads CASSIGLAETDTQYF. As DNA, the CDR3 is TGTGCCAGCAGCATAGGACTAGCGGAAACAGATACGCAGTATTTT. The whole variable domain, filled in from reference TRBV7-9 and TRBJ2-3, reads DTGVSQNPRHKITKRGQNVTFRCDPISEHNRLYWYRQTLGQGPEFLTYFQNEAQLEKSRLLSDRFSAERPKGSFSTLEIQRTEQGDSAMYLCASSIGLAETDTQYFGPGTRLTVL.

The V call is TRBV2, the J call TRBJ2-1; D not certain. The CDR3 covers 15 residues. Germline V CDR1 and CDR2: SNHLY, FYNNEI. The ends were cut back, 2 bases at V and 5 bases at J, with 13 bases in the middle. CDR3 amino acids: CASSELQLGHNEQFF. Here the CDR3 DNA reads TGTGCCAGCAGTGAATTGCAGCTGGGCCACAATGAGCAGTTCTTC.

V is TRBV7-9 and J is TRBJ2-7; 8 nucleotides agree with TRBD2. J was trimmed by 3 bases and V by 2 bases; bases with no gene match: 3. This CDR3 contains 14 residues. Germline lookup yields CDR1 SEHNR and CDR2 FQNEAQ (reference sequence). The CDR3 DNA reads TGTGCCAGCAGCTTATTAGGGACTAGCTACGAGCAGTACTTC. Protein product: CASSLLGTSYEQYF.

To note about this clone: The limits of the CDR3 on the DNA are not certain, so only TCRdb's listed CDR3 is given. J is TRBJ2-1 and V is TRBV10-2; TRBD1, the table's D call, lacks a check against the DNA. The germline V gene encodes CDR1 WSHSY and CDR2 SAAADI. The CDR3 is 14 residues long, counting both termini. CDR3 sequence reads: CASILGTGGNEQFF.